This TCR beta chain appears in the sequencing data of a study of blood T cell repertoires in COVID-19 (dated by TCRdb to the early 2020s). Study-level background: Collaborator samples came from the United States, Italy and Spain and covered acute and convalescent phases of COVID-19. The material from the prospective study consisted of cDNA or gDNA derived from T cells, B-cell-depleted T cells, or PBMCs. The dataset comprised deeply sampled blood TCRbeta repertoires from subjects exposed to, actively infected with, or recovered from COVID-19. The repertoires were released in a freely available public database meant as a resource for research on the immune response to SARS-CoV-2. Samples came from the ongoing ImmuneRACE study (first 160 participants) plus 1,254 subjects from 6 global collaborators. Sample metadata almost always included a de-identified subject ID, COVID-19 status, age in years and sex. Where available, HLA class I and class II types were obtained from metadata supplied by the sample provider rather than from assay-based typing. The investigation overall reported the following: Clinical and demographic metadata were provided uncurated, with the amount varying by source and participant.

Reading the germline V gene gives CDR1 SGDLS and CDR2 YYNGEE. A distance of 11 bases separates the germline ends of V and J, which lose 3 bases and 1 base respectively. From cysteine to phenylalanine, the CDR3 is 15 amino acids long. Just the 45-base CDR3 DNA is kept, in frame starting at base 1. Whole blood was collected in K2EDTA tubes by collaborating institutions according to the institutions' own protocols. Collaborator samples were shipped for TCRbeta analysis as frozen whole blood, isolated PBMCs, or DNA extracted from either sample type. With respect to this clone: The target of this receptor is not known. Per-base quality was not reported, and no clone a single base away is much larger than it.

The immunoSEQ Assay, a bias-controlled multiplex PCR, was used to amplify TCRbeta CDR3 regions from genomic DNA. In the paper's pipeline: The number of nucleated cells in each sample was estimated by amplification of reference gene primers within the assay. To quantify the absolute abundance of each unique TCRbeta CDR3 rearrangement, sequence reads were collapsed and filtered. For each sample, productive Simpson clonality was calculated by taking the square root of Simpson's diversity index across productive rearrangements. TCRdb obtained this table from immuneACCESS and retained in-frame rearrangements with V and J assigned. These tables miss some clones; where compared with another copy, unresolved V genes account for less than half of the shortfall, and the remainder is unexplained. Clone size and the V and J calls come from that table; the DNA yielded D and trimming. The sample table records about 670,000 clones; 70% to 90% of these occur just once. The top ten hold around 0.3% of the sample.

Sequencing input: peripheral blood. The sequence is built from TRBV9 and TRBJ2-1; possibly the D gene is TRBD2, per 6 matching bases. The source is a woman aged 18-29 years with acute or convalescent COVID-19. The DNA is TGTGCCAGCAGCGCGGGACTGGGGTCCTACAATGAGCAGTTCTTC. This codes for CASSAGLGSYNEQFF.